The rows below give T cell receptor beta chains drawn from one sample of a study of blood T cells in healthy people across ages. TCRdb passed the 5' RACE reads through MiXCR, listing each CDR3 protein once. The data hold 600,000 to 850,000 distinct CDR3 sequences, with 35% to 45% observed a single time. Material for sequencing was blood. These receptors were taken from a woman aged 60 to 75 in good health. The CDR3 runs from the conserved cysteine through the conserved F or W. The order of the fields is CDR3 protein, clone size, V gene. Clone size appears in some rows only: once, few, many, or a class for an expanded clone.

CDR3aa: CASSVGDSREQYF; abundance: few; v_gene: TRBV27
CDR3aa: CASSFQRERNEQYF; abundance: NA; v_gene: TRBV7-2
CDR3aa: CVVGGRQETQYF; abundance: NA; v_gene: TRBV29-1
CDR3aa: CASTKSVLSDTQYF; abundance: NA; v_gene: TRBV12-3/TRBV12-4
CDR3aa: CASINTLTGYLAKNIQYF; abundance: few; v_gene: TRBV21-1
CDR3aa: CSATPMGRDTQYF; abundance: NA; v_gene: TRBV20-1
CDR3aa: CASSAASGGRYEQYF; abundance: NA; v_gene: TRBV19
CDR3aa: CSPLSMLGEEQYF; abundance: NA; v_gene: TRBV20-1
CDR3aa: CASRGTKQNTGELFF; abundance: NA; v_gene: TRBV5-1
CDR3aa: CASSFQPMSLEQYF; abundance: NA; v_gene: TRBV12-3/TRBV12-4
CDR3aa: CASSLIEAGDYNEQYF; abundance: NA; v_gene: TRBV7-9
CDR3aa: CASNPLGGHSSYNEQFF; abundance: NA; v_gene: TRBV12-3/TRBV12-4
CDR3aa: CSATGRAATTDTQYF; abundance: NA; v_gene: TRBV20-1
CDR3aa: CASGQDSGGHNEQFF; abundance: NA; v_gene: TRBV4-2
CDR3aa: CAGSLRGDRGNNEQFF; abundance: once; v_gene: TRBV3-1
CDR3aa: CASSSLAGGWIEQFF; abundance: few; v_gene: TRBV7-2
CDR3aa: CASTRNLRTEAFF; abundance: few; v_gene: TRBV7-2
CDR3aa: CSALSTSNQPQHF; abundance: NA; v_gene: TRBV20-1
CDR3aa: CASQRGEGGGQPQHF; abundance: few; v_gene: TRBV12-3/TRBV12-4
CDR3aa: CASSLWLDGSEQFF; abundance: few; v_gene: TRBV27
CDR3aa: CASSFPTSYERYF; abundance: NA; v_gene: TRBV7-9
CDR3aa: CASSNAETSGQETQYF; abundance: NA; v_gene: TRBV6-6
CDR3aa: CASSTSPNTGELFF; abundance: NA; v_gene: TRBV7-2
CDR3aa: CATSRDSATRDQETQFF; abundance: NA; v_gene: TRBV15
CDR3aa: CASSLALVYEQYF; abundance: NA; v_gene: TRBV5-1
CDR3aa: CASSYAHLGDGYTF; abundance: NA; v_gene: TRBV6-2/TRBV6-3
CDR3aa: CSVEFGTTMYEQYF; abundance: NA; v_gene: TRBV29-1
CDR3aa: CASTFSPGGEQYF; abundance: few; v_gene: TRBV5-1
CDR3aa: CASSYGQPSSYYGYIF; abundance: NA; v_gene: TRBV6-7
CDR3aa: CASSLTGQEYNEQFF; abundance: NA; v_gene: TRBV27
CDR3aa: CASSFAGTSGNEDEQYF; abundance: once; v_gene: TRBV28